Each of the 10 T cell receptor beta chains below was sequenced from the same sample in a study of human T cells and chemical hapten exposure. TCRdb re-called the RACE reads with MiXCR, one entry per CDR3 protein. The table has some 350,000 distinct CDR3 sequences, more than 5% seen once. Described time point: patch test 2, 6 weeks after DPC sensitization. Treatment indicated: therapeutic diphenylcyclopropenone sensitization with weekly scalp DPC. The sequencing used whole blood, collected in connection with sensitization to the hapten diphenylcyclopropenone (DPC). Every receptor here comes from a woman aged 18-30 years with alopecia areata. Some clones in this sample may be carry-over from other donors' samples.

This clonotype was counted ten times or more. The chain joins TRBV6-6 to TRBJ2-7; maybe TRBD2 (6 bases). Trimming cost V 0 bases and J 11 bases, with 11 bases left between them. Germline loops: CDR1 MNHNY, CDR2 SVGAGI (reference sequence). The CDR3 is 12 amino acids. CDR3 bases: TGTGCCAGCAGTTACTCAGCGGGCGTGGAGTACTTC. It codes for CASSYSAGVEYF.

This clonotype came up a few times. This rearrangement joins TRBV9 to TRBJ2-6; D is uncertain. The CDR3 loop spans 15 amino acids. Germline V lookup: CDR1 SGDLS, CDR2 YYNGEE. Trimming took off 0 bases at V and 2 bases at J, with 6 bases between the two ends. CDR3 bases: TGTGCCAGCAGCGTAGAGCCGGCTGGGGCCAACGTCCTGACTTTC. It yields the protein CASSVEPAGANVLTF.

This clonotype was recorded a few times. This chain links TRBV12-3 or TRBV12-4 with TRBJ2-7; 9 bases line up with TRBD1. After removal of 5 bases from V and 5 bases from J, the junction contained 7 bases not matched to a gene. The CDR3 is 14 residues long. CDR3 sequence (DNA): TGTGCCAGCAGTCCATCCGGACAGGGGAACGAGCAGTACTTC. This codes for CASSPSGQGNEQYF.

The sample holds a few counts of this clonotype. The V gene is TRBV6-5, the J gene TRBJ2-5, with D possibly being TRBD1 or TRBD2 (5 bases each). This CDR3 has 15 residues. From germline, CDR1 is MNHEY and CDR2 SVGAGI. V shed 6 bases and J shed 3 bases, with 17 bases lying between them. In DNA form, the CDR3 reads TGTGCCAGCAGCCCCGAGGGACGGGTAAAAGAGACCCAGTACTTC. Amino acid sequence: CASSPEGRVKETQYF.

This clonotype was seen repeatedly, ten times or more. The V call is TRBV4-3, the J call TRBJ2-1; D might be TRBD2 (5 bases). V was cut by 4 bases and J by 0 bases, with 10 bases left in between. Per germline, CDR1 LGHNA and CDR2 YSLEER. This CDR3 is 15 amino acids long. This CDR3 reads CASSLRLISYNEQFF. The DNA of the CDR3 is TGCGCCAGCAGCCTGCGACTAATCTCCTACAATGAGCAGTTCTTC.

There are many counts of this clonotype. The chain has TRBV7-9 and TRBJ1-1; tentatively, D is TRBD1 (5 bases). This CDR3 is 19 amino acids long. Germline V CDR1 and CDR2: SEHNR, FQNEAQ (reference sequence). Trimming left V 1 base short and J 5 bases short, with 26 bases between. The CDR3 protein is CASSLELRGPEAPGTEAFF. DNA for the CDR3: TGTGCCAGCAGCTTAGAGTTAAGGGGTCCCGAGGCCCCGGGGACTGAAGCTTTCTTT.

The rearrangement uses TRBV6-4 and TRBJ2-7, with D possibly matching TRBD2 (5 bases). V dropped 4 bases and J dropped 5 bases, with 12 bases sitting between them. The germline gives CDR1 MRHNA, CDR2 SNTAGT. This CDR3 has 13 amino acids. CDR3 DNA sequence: TGTGCCAGCAGTGCTGAGGGTTCCGACGAGCAGTACTTC. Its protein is CASSAEGSDEQYF.

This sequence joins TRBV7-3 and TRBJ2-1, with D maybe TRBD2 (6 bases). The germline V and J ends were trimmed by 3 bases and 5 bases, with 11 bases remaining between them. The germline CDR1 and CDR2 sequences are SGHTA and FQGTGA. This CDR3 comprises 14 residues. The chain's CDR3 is CASSFDPGDNEQFF. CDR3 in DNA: TGTGCCAGCAGCTTTGATCCGGGGGACAATGAGCAGTTCTTC.

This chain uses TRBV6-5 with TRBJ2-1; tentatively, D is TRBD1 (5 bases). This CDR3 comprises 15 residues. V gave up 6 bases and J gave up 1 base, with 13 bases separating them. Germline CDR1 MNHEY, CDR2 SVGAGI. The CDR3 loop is CASSPVDISYNEQFF. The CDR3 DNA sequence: TGTGCCAGCAGCCCTGTGGACATATCCTACAATGAGCAGTTCTTC.

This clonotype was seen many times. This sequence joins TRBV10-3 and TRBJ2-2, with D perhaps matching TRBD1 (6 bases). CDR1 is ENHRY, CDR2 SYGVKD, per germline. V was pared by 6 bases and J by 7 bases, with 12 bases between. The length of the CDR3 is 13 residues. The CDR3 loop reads CAISGQNLGELFF. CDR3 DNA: TGTGCCATCAGCGGACAGAACCTCGGGGAGCTGTTTTTT.